This TCR beta chain was captured by sequencing in a study of long-term antiretroviral therapy in people with HIV. Study results and limitations: Among HIV repertoires, CDR3 length ranges were narrower than those of controls. ART preceded a rise in diversity that nonetheless stayed lower than in transplant donor controls. Before ART, certain clones expanded, and these dominated the repertoire at all time points.

A v3.0 immunoSEQ assay was performed at survey level. Sequencing of each sample targeted roughly 35,000-55,000 T-cell genomes. Sequencing used immunoSEQ multiplex PCR; TCRdb keeps in-frame clones, though not all of them. The data show about 32,000 clones, 80% to 90% seen once. With respect to this clone: Its antigen is currently unknown.

V lost 10 bases to trimming and J lost 1 base, with 7 bases between them. Germline V CDR1 and CDR2: MNHNY, SVGAGI (reference sequence). This CDR3 contains 11 residues. This specimen consisted of unsorted PBMCs, obtained 2.2 years after starting antiretroviral therapy. The origin of this receptor is a man aged 18 to 29 with HIV. The chain recombines TRBV6-6 with TRBJ2-5; D call uncertain. The CDR3 reads CATSLQETQYF. CDR3 DNA: TGTGCCACCTCCCTCCAAGAGACCCAGTACTTC.